One TCR beta chain is described in this entry. No antigen is known for it. No quality values exist for individual bases; no much larger clone is one base distant. These data belong to a study of blood T cell repertoires in COVID-19 (dated by TCRdb to 2018 to 2021). Regarding the complete study: Collaborator samples came from the United States, Italy and Spain and covered acute and convalescent phases of COVID-19. The material from the prospective study consisted of cDNA or gDNA derived from T cells, B-cell-depleted T cells, or PBMCs. The samples were drawn from two sources: the first 160 participants of the ongoing ImmuneRACE study, and 1,200 or so subjects contributed by 6 global collaborators. Deeply sampled blood TCRbeta repertoires from subjects exposed to, actively infected with, or recovered from COVID-19 were included in the dataset. A freely available public database, intended as a resource for researchers studying the immune response to SARS-CoV-2, is where the repertoires were released. Where available, HLA class I and class II types were obtained from metadata supplied by the sample provider rather than from assay-based typing. Sample metadata almost always included a de-identified subject ID, COVID-19 status, age in years and sex. Here is what the overall study found, with its caveats: The quantity of clinical and demographic metadata differed by source and by participant and was supplied without curation.

Enrolling through a virtual design, the prospective study's participants ranged in age from roughly 18 to 100 years and lived across about two dozen United States geographic areas. In the prospective study, participants were assigned to cohorts based on the clinical history participants reported in a screening survey and a study questionnaire. Mobile phlebotomists in the prospective study collected whole blood, serum and a nasopharyngeal or oropharyngeal swab from every participant. Over a roughly 2-month period, participants in the prospective study had the option of providing additional blood draws and questionnaires. Blood samples from the prospective study were shipped frozen or at room temperature prior to DNA extraction. The CDR1 and CDR2 encoded by the germline V gene (reference sequence) are MNHEY and SMNVEV. Trimming costs V 5 bases and J 3 bases, and their ends lie 19 bases apart. Spanning cysteine to phenylalanine, the CDR3 consists of 16 amino acids. Only the CDR3 region is kept as DNA, spanning 48 bases read in frame from base 1.

The immunoSEQ Assay, a bias-controlled multiplex PCR, was used to amplify TCRbeta CDR3 regions from genomic DNA. The original pipeline was this. The number of nucleated cells in each sample was estimated from the amplification of reference gene primers within the assay. To quantify the absolute abundance of each unique TCRbeta CDR3 rearrangement, sequence reads were collapsed and filtered. For each sample, productive Simpson clonality was calculated as the square root of Simpson's diversity index over productive rearrangements. This is the immuneACCESS table as TCRdb keeps it, with only in-frame sequences that have V and J called. A part of the clones is gone; compared with another copy, unresolved V genes explain less than half, and the rest is unexplained. D and trimming were read from the DNA, whereas the V and J calls and clone size are those reported in that table. The sample records a few hundred thousand clones, just over 85% of which are singletons. About 4.1% of the sample comes from the top ten.

The specimen was PBMCs or T cells enriched from blood (not recorded which). The TCR originated in a woman in her 40s with acute COVID-19. The chain is encoded by TRBV27 joined to TRBJ1-1; a weak D assignment points to TRBD1 (6 bases agree). The sequence in DNA is TGTGCCAGCAGTGCTCGACAGGTTTTCTTAGACACTGAAGCTTTCTTT. This is translated as CASSARQVFLDTEAFF.